The rows below give T cell receptor beta chains drawn from one sample of a study of T cell repertoires in cytomegalovirus infection. Antigen specificity for these receptors is unknown. Each CDR3 protein gets one entry after TCRdb re-called the reads with MiXCR. Among roughly 110,000 distinct CDR3 sequences listed, 30% to 35% were seen once. Sequencing used CD8+ T cells from cultured PBMCs, obtained from culture after CMV antigen stimulation. The receptors derive from a human donor in good health (CMV status not recorded). Some clones in this sample may be carry-over from other donors' samples. Each CDR3 is given with its conserved first and last residue. A D gene is named only where the DNA matches it firmly. Clone size is not always given. Where it is, it says once, few, many or a class for expanded clones.

size: .
J: TRBJ1-1
V: TRBV7-6
D: .
DNA: TGTGCCAGCAGCTTAGACCCGCTAACTGAAGCTTTCTTT
CDR3: CASSLDPLTEAFF

size: few
J: TRBJ2-1
V: TRBV7-9
D: .
DNA: TGTGCCAGCAGCTTAGCGCGGCTTAGCAATGAGCAGTTCTTC
CDR3: CASSLARLSNEQFF

size: .
J: TRBJ1-5
V: TRBV4-3
D: .
DNA: TGCGCCAGCAGCCAGGATCATGCGACTGATTATTATCAGCCCCAGCATTTT
CDR3: CASSQDHATDYYQPQHF

size: few
J: TRBJ1-4
V: TRBV7-8
D: TRBD1
DNA: TGTGCCAGCAGCTTAGTCGGGACAGAAGAAAAACTGTTTTTT
CDR3: CASSLVGTEEKLFF

size: .
J: TRBJ2-3
V: TRBV12-3/TRBV12-4
D: TRBD2
DNA: TGTGCCAGCAGTTTCGTCCCCTCGCAGCGGGGGGGCGATACGCAGTATTTT
CDR3: CASSFVPSQRGGDTQYF

size: few
J: TRBJ1-2
V: TRBV4-2
D: .
DNA: TGTGCCAGCAGCCAAGGGAGTGGCTACACCTTC
CDR3: CASSQGSGYTF

size: .
J: TRBJ2-1
V: TRBV7-8
D: .
DNA: TGTGCCAGCAGCTTAGATCAGGGGCATGAGCAGTTCTTC
CDR3: CASSLDQGHEQFF

size: once
J: TRBJ2-1
V: TRBV6-2/TRBV6-3
D: TRBD1
DNA: TGTGCCAGCAGTTTCGCGACAGGGGGGTCCTACAATGAGCAGTTCTTC
CDR3: CASSFATGGSYNEQFF

size: .
J: TRBJ2-2
V: TRBV27
D: .
DNA: TGTGCCAGCAAGCTAGGGGGGGTTACCGGGGAGCTGTTTTTT
CDR3: CASKLGGVTGELFF

size: .
J: TRBJ2-7
V: TRBV6-2/TRBV6-3
D: .
DNA: TGTGCCAGCAGCGCTGTCCGGACGGCGCTCGAGCAGTACTTC
CDR3: CASSAVRTALEQYF

size: .
J: TRBJ2-5
V: TRBV4-1
D: .
DNA: TGCGCCAGCAGCCCCTTTGGACCCGGGGGAGAGACCCAGTACTTC
CDR3: CASSPFGPGGETQYF

size: .
J: TRBJ1-5
V: TRBV7-9
D: TRBD1
DNA: TGTGCCAGCAGCCCACAGGGGGCGAATCAGCCCCAGCATTTT
CDR3: CASSPQGANQPQHF

size: few
J: TRBJ1-1
V: TRBV6-2/TRBV6-3
D: .
DNA: TGTGCCAGCAGCCCTTACGGCACTGAAGCTTTCTTT
CDR3: CASSPYGTEAFF

size: many
J: TRBJ2-5
V: TRBV7-2
D: .
DNA: TGTGCCAGCAGCTTAGAGAGGGGTTCGGGAGAGACCCAGTACTTC
CDR3: CASSLERGSGETQYF

size: .
J: TRBJ2-1
V: TRBV6-2/TRBV6-3
D: TRBD2
DNA: TGTGCCAGCAGTACGGGGGGGGCCTACAATGAGCAGTTCTTC
CDR3: CASSTGGAYNEQFF

size: once
J: TRBJ2-7
V: TRBV28
D: .
DNA: TGTGCCAGCAGTTTGGTGCCAGACGGCCCCGAGCAGTACTTC
CDR3: CASSLVPDGPEQYF

size: .
J: TRBJ2-3
V: TRBV28
D: .
DNA: TGTGCCAGCAGTTTACCCCCGGCGGGGGCGACAGATACGCAGTATTTT
CDR3: CASSLPPAGATDTQYF

size: .
J: TRBJ2-1
V: TRBV6-1
D: TRBD2
DNA: TGTGCCAGCAGTGAAGGACTAGCGTTGCTCTCCTACAATGAGCAGTTCTTC
CDR3: CASSEGLALLSYNEQFF

size: few
J: TRBJ2-7
V: TRBV7-9
D: TRBD2
DNA: TGTGCCAGCAGCCCGCGACTAGCGGATGGCTACGAGCAGTACTTC
CDR3: CASSPRLADGYEQYF

size: few
J: TRBJ2-7
V: TRBV6-1
D: .
DNA: TGTGCCAGCAGCCTCGTAGGCAGGACACCGACCTACGAGCAGTACTTC
CDR3: CASSLVGRTPTYEQYF

size: many
J: TRBJ2-3
V: TRBV19
D: .
DNA: TGTGCCAGTAGTATAAGAGGCAGGTTCTCACCCACAGATACGCAGTATTTT
CDR3: CASSIRGRFSPTDTQYF

size: few
J: TRBJ1-1
V: TRBV27
D: .
DNA: TGTGCCAGCAGTTTCGAGGGTGGCGGCACTGAAGCTTTCTTT
CDR3: CASSFEGGGTEAFF

size: .
J: TRBJ1-5
V: TRBV12-3/TRBV12-4
D: .
DNA: TGTGCCAGCAGTTTATCCCAGGGATGGGAGCAGCCCCAGCATTTT
CDR3: CASSLSQGWEQPQHF

size: .
J: TRBJ2-1
V: TRBV12-3/TRBV12-4
D: TRBD2
DNA: TGTGCCAGCAGTTTAAGTGGACTAGCGGGGGGGCATGTTCGGTACAATGAGCAGTTCTTC
CDR3: CASSLSGLAGGHVRYNEQFF